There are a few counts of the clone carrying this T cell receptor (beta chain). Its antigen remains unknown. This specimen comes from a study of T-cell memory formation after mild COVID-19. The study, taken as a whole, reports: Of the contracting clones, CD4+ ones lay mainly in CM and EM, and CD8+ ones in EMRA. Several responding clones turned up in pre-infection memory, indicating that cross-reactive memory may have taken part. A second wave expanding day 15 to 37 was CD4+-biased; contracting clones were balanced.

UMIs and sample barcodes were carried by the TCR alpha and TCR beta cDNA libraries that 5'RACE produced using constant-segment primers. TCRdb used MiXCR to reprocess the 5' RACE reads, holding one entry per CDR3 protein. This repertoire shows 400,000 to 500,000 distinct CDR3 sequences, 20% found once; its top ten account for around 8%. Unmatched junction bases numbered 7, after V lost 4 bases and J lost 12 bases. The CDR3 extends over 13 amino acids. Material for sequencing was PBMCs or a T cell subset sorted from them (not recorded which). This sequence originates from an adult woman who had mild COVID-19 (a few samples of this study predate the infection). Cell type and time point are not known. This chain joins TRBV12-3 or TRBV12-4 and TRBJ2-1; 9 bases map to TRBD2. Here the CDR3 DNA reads TGTGCCAGCAGTTGGGGCGGGGGGGCTTTGCAGTTCTTC. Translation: CASSWGGGALQFF.